This is a list of T cell receptor beta chains from one sample in a study of T cells after yellow fever vaccination. TCRdb processed the 5' RACE reads anew with MiXCR; each CDR3 protein has one entry. The profile shows roughly 310,000 distinct CDR3 sequences, 8.7% of them singletons. The material sequenced was PBMCs, taken on the day of the first yellow fever vaccination. These receptor sequences come from a young man who received the YFV17D yellow fever vaccine. CDR3s include the opening cysteine and the closing phenylalanine or tryptophan. A D gene is named only where the DNA matches it firmly. A row's size may be missing; if present it is once, few, many or a size class.

D gene	clone size	V gene	J gene	CDR3 DNA	CDR3 protein
TRBD1	NA	TRBV6-1	TRBJ1-6	TGTGCCAGCAGGGACAGGGACAGGGGGCGTTCACCCCTCCACTTT	CASRDRDRGRSPLHF
NA	NA	TRBV7-9	TRBJ1-1	TGTGCCAGCAGCTTAGAGGGGGGTTCTGAAGCTTTCTTT	CASSLEGGSEAFF
NA	NA	TRBV7-3	TRBJ2-3	TGTGCCAGCAGCTTATGGGCGGGTTTGGCAGATACGCAGTATTTT	CASSLWAGLADTQYF
NA	few	TRBV6-2/TRBV6-3	TRBJ2-5	TGTGCCAGCACCTCCTTGCTAGCGCCCCCGGGGACCCAGTACTTC	CASTSLLAPPGTQYF
TRBD2	few	TRBV10-2	TRBJ2-3	TGCGCCAGCAGTGGGCAGCGGGGGGACCTCACAGATACGCAGTATTTT	CASSGQRGDLTDTQYF
NA	NA	TRBV3-1	TRBJ1-2	TGTGCCAGCAGCCAAGAGTCCAACTATGGCTACACCTTC	CASSQESNYGYTF
NA	many	TRBV21-1	TRBJ2-7	TGTGCCAGCAGCAAAAGGGGGACAGGGGGGTACGAGCAGTACTTC	CASSKRGTGGYEQYF
NA	few	TRBV9	TRBJ2-7	TGTGCCAGCAGCGTATACCCTACCTACGAGCAGTACTTC	CASSVYPTYEQYF
NA	NA	TRBV20-1	TRBJ2-5	TGCAGTGCCCTAGACAGTTTACAAGAGACCCAGTACTTC	CSALDSLQETQYF
NA	many	TRBV7-9	TRBJ2-1	TGTGCCAGCAGTCCGACGGGCGCCTACAATGAGCAGTTCTTC	CASSPTGAYNEQFF
TRBD2	many	TRBV5-1	TRBJ2-1	TGCGCCAGCAGGTGGGGACTAGCGGGGGAGAATGAGCAGTTCTTC	CASRWGLAGENEQFF
NA	few	TRBV29-1	TRBJ2-6	TGCAGCGCTGGGGAGGGGGCCAACGTCCTGACTTTC	CSAGEGANVLTF
NA	NA	TRBV7-9	TRBJ2-3	TGTGCCAGCAGCTCCCCCTCAGTTGGGGCGCAGTATTTT	CASSSPSVGAQYF
TRBD2	few	TRBV20-1	TRBJ2-1	TGCAGTGCTAGCGGGCTAGCGGGGACCTACAATGAGCAGTTCTTC	CSASGLAGTYNEQFF
NA	few	TRBV19	TRBJ2-1	TGTGCCAGTAGGATGGGACCGCCTTATGAGCAGTTCTTC	CASRMGPPYEQFF
TRBD2	NA	TRBV12-3/TRBV12-4	TRBJ2-2	TGTGCCAGCAGCTCCCCGGGGGGAGAGCGGGGGATGACCGGGGAGCTGTTTTTT	CASSSPGGERGMTGELFF
NA	NA	TRBV14	TRBJ1-2	TGTGCCAGCAGCCAAGCCAGATCCTTATATGGCTACACCTTC	CASSQARSLYGYTF
NA	many	TRBV24-1	TRBJ1-2	TGTGCCACTCAGACCAACGGGGCCTTGGATGGCTACACCTTC	CATQTNGALDGYTF
NA	few	TRBV7-8	TRBJ2-3	TGTGCCAGCAGCTTAGTAGGGGGGTATACGCAGTATTTT	CASSLVGGYTQYF
TRBD1	NA	TRBV7-9	TRBJ2-1	TGTGCCAGCAGCTTGACGGGGGGACAGGGGTTATGGGAGCAGTTCTTC	CASSLTGGQGLWEQFF
NA	NA	TRBV7-2	TRBJ1-6	TGTGCCAGCAGCCGACGGGACCTCGCGGATTCACCCCTCCACTTT	CASSRRDLADSPLHF
NA	NA	TRBV20-1	TRBJ2-5	TGCAGTGCTAGAGATATTGGAACAGGGAACGCAGGGACCCAGTACTTC	CSARDIGTGNAGTQYF
TRBD2	many	TRBV7-9	TRBJ2-3	TGTGCCAGCAGCTCGGCTATAGCGGGGGGCTCAGATACGCAGTATTTT	CASSSAIAGGSDTQYF
TRBD1	few	TRBV27	TRBJ1-5	TGTGCCAGCAGTGAATCAGGGGGAAATCAGCCCCAGCATTTT	CASSESGGNQPQHF
NA	NA	TRBV12-3/TRBV12-4	TRBJ1-6	TGTGCCAGCAGTATAGGGGGGACCTATAATTCACCCCTCCACTTT	CASSIGGTYNSPLHF
NA	few	TRBV5-1	TRBJ2-1	TGCGCCAGCAGCCACACCCAGGGGCACTCCTACAATGAGCAGTTCTTC	CASSHTQGHSYNEQFF
NA	NA	TRBV5-1	TRBJ2-5	TGCGCCAGCGGCTCGGAGGGGAGAGGGACCCAGTACTTC	CASGSEGRGTQYF
NA	many	TRBV20-1	TRBJ2-1	TGCAGTGCTAGGTCGGATGTCACGGATGAGCAGTTCTTC	CSARSDVTDEQFF
NA	NA	TRBV5-4	TRBJ2-2	TGTGCCAGCAGCTGGGACTCGGTCGGGGAGCTGTTTTTT	CASSWDSVGELFF
NA	few	TRBV7-9	TRBJ2-1	TGTGCCAGCAGCTGGCTAGGTGATGAGCAGTTCTTC	CASSWLGDEQFF
NA	few	TRBV29-1	TRBJ2-2	TGCAGCGTGACACCAGGATCCACCGGGGAGCTGTTTTTT	CSVTPGSTGELFF
NA	NA	TRBV5-1	TRBJ2-3	TGCGCCAGCAGTTTAGCGGACACTAGCACAGATACGCAGTATTTT	CASSLADTSTDTQYF
NA	few	TRBV12-3/TRBV12-4	TRBJ1-2	TGTGCCAGCAGCCCCGTTTTGATCGGGGCTAACTATGGCTACACCTTC	CASSPVLIGANYGYTF
NA	NA	TRBV12-3/TRBV12-4	TRBJ1-2	TGTGCCAGCAGCTACGGAAACTCAGGCTACACCTTC	CASSYGNSGYTF
NA	many	TRBV12-3/TRBV12-4	TRBJ1-5	TGTGCCAGCAGTTTATCCCCGGGGAGGCAGCCCCAGCATTTT	CASSLSPGRQPQHF
NA	many	TRBV5-1	TRBJ1-1	TGCGCCAGCAGCCCAGGGCTGGACACTGAAGCTTTCTTT	CASSPGLDTEAFF
NA	few	TRBV12-3/TRBV12-4	TRBJ1-1	TGTGCCAGCAGCCGAGGACAGAGCATGAACACTGAAGCTTTCTTT	CASSRGQSMNTEAFF
NA	NA	TRBV9	TRBJ1-1	TGTGCCAGCAGCGTAGGGCCCTCGGGGTATACTGAAGCTTTCTTT	CASSVGPSGYTEAFF
NA	NA	TRBV20-1	TRBJ2-5	TGCAGTGCTAGGAATAGTCGGGGGTGGGGAGAGACCCAGTACTTC	CSARNSRGWGETQYF
NA	few	TRBV7-9	TRBJ2-5	TGTGCCAGCAGCATTCGCAGTACTCAAGAGACCCAGTACTTC	CASSIRSTQETQYF
NA	few	TRBV19	TRBJ1-1	TGTGCCAGTAGTGGGGAAAGGAACACTGAAGCTTTCTTT	CASSGERNTEAFF
NA	many	TRBV5-1	TRBJ2-5	TGCGCCAGCAGCTTGGCCAGGCAAGAGACCCAGTACTTC	CASSLARQETQYF
NA	many	TRBV5-1	TRBJ2-1	TGCGCCAGCAGCTTGGCGCGCAATGAGCAGTTCTTC	CASSLARNEQFF
TRBD1	many	TRBV12-3/TRBV12-4	TRBJ2-4	TGTGCCAGCAGTCCTCCCCGTCGGACAGGGGGAGCCAAAAACATTCAGTACTTC	CASSPPRRTGGAKNIQYF
TRBD1	NA	TRBV12-3/TRBV12-4	TRBJ2-5	TGTGCCAGCAGTAAAAACACGGGACAGGGCGCCCAGTACTTC	CASSKNTGQGAQYF
NA	many	TRBV5-1	TRBJ1-1	TGCGCCAGCAGCTTTACGGGGGCGAACACTGAAGCTTTCTTT	CASSFTGANTEAFF
NA	many	TRBV5-1	TRBJ2-2	TGCGCCAGCAGCTTGGTCCTGGACGGGCGGGCCACCGGGGAGCTGTTTTTT	CASSLVLDGRATGELFF
TRBD2	NA	TRBV4-1	TRBJ2-7	TGCGCCAGCAGCCAAGATATCACTAGCGGGGGTGTAGTGTACGAGCAGTACTTC	CASSQDITSGGVVYEQYF
NA	few	TRBV3-1	TRBJ1-5	TGTGCCAGCAGCCAAGATTGGGCGGGGGATGGAAATCAGCCCCAGCATTTT	CASSQDWAGDGNQPQHF
NA	few	TRBV7-6	TRBJ1-2	TGTGCCAGCAGCCAATCCGTAGGAGGGACACAGGGCTACACCTTC	CASSQSVGGTQGYTF
TRBD1	NA	TRBV5-1	TRBJ2-7	TGCGCCAGCCACCCCGGACAGGGGGCGTACTACGAGCAGTACTTC	CASHPGQGAYYEQYF
NA	few	TRBV7-9	TRBJ1-4	TGTGCCAGCAGCTTTGGCAGGCCGCTTCGTGAAAAACTGTTTTTT	CASSFGRPLREKLFF
NA	few	TRBV5-1	TRBJ2-2	TGCGCCAGCAGCTTGGTGATGAGCGCCGGGGAGCTGTTTTTT	CASSLVMSAGELFF